A selection of T cell receptor beta chains follows, all from one sample in a study of CD8+CD57+ T cells in acquired aplastic anemia. A single record per CDR3 protein comes from TCRdb applying MiXCR to the reads. The sample gives under 350,000 distinct CDR3 sequences, roughly half of which show up once; less than 9.5% is in the top ten. Sequencing used sorted CD4+, CD8+, or CD8+CD57+ T cells (not recorded which) from PBMCs. These receptors were taken from a human donor with severe aplastic anemia or a healthy control (not recorded which). Each CDR3 is given without its conserved first and last residue.

V	J	CDR3
TRBV2	TRBJ2-5	ASSPARGQETQY
TRBV7-2	TRBJ2-7	ASSPGGGGTYEQY
TRBV7-2	TRBJ2-1	ASSLAAASGYNEQF
TRBV6-5	TRBJ1-6	VTQGYNSPLH
TRBV7-8	TRBJ2-7	ASSQTGGYNEYEQY
TRBV7-8	TRBJ1-6	ASSLFPDLSPLH
TRBV19	TRBJ2-1	ASSPRDRGNEQF
TRBV24-1	TRBJ2-5	ATSDKGPVETQY
TRBV19	TRBJ1-3	ASSAGPLHGNTIY
TRBV20-1	TRBJ1-5	SAPPGEGNQPQH
TRBV12-3/TRBV12-4	TRBJ1-3	ASSFPRIGNTIY
TRBV4-2	TRBJ1-2	ASRIRGYGYT
TRBV7-8	TRBJ1-5	ASSLRPQGQFNQPQH
TRBV6-5	TRBJ1-6	ASSYAGQSYSPLH
TRBV10-3	TRBJ2-1	AISGLAGGREQF
TRBV25-1	TRBJ2-5	ASSEYRTGRY
TRBV7-2	TRBJ2-1	ASSTGLVGYNEQF
TRBV10-3	TRBJ1-1	AISAGGDTEAS
TRBV19	TRBJ1-5	ASSIRDTQPQH
TRBV12-3/TRBV12-4	TRBJ1-3	ASSSQGASGNTIY
TRBV5-6	TRBJ1-1	ASRRPYTEAF
TRBV7-3	TRBJ2-1	ASSFSGAGNEQF
TRBV30	TRBJ1-5	AWSAGGNQPQH
TRBV10-2	TRBJ2-5	ASSEGNREETQY
TRBV7-9	TRBJ1-4	ASSSRTEGEKLF